Included here is one TCR beta chain sequence, with context. The PCR made use of 60 Vbeta and 13 Jbeta primers. Sequenced by immunoSEQ multiplex PCR; TCRdb stores in-frame clones only, minus some. This sample has 65,000 to 90,000 clones, with about 75% found just once. The data stem from a study of cytomegalovirus exposure and HLA in healthy donors. The receptor was derived from a man in his 70s in good health and CMV-seronegative. Sequences were obtained from PBMCs.

The CDR3 sequence: CASSPLGGQAFF. Written as DNA, the CDR3 is TGCGCCAGCAGCCCCCTTGGCGGGCAAGCTTTCTTT. The rearrangement uses TRBV4-3 and TRBJ1-1; D is undetermined. The germline V gene encodes CDR1 LGHNA and CDR2 YSLEER. This CDR3 comprises 12 residues. Trimming shortened V by 4 bases and J by 9 bases, and 12 bases separated the two germline ends.